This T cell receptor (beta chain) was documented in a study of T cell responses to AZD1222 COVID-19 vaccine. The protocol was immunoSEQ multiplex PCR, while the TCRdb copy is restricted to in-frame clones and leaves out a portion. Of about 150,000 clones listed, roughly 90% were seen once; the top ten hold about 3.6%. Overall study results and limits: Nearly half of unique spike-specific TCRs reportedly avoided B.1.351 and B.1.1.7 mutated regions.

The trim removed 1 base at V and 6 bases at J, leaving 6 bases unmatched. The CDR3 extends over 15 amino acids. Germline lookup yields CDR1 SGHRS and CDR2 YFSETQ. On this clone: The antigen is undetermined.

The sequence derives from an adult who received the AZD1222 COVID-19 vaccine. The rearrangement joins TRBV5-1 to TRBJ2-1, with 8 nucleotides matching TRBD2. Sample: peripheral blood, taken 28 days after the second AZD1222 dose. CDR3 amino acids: CASSLYSGSGNEQFF. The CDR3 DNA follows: TGCGCCAGCAGCTTGTACAGCGGGAGCGGCAATGAGCAGTTCTTC.